These 2 T cell receptor beta chains came from one sample sequenced in a study of cytomegalovirus exposure and HLA in healthy donors. PCR involved 60 Vbeta and 13 Jbeta primers. TCRdb keeps only in-frame clones here, not all; method: immunoSEQ multiplex PCR. The sample includes 180,000 or so clones, about 80% of them seen just once. Material: PBMCs. Receptors were obtained from a man in his forties in good health and CMV-seronegative.

The rearrangement joins TRBV27 to TRBJ2-1; D is perhaps TRBD2 (6 bases). Germline V CDR1 and CDR2: MNHEY, SMNVEV (reference sequence). The CDR3 runs 14 residues. The germline V and J ends were trimmed by 7 bases and 3 bases, with 13 bases remaining between them. The CDR3 sequence: CASKVGGVYNEQFF. CDR3 nucleotide sequence: TGTGCCAGCAAAGTGGGAGGAGTCTACAATGAGCAGTTCTTC.

This clone appeared a single time. The genes are TRBV28 and TRBJ2-7; 7 bases fit TRBD1. Germline V gene data show CDR1 as MDHEN and CDR2 as SYDVKM. This CDR3 region has 15 residues. With 7 bases clipped from V and 8 bases from J, the junction kept 17 bases outside the gene matches. The CDR3 DNA is TGTGCCAGCATGACCCCGGGACAGAGCCGTTACAAGCAGTACTTC. Translated, it gives CASMTPGQSRYKQYF. The variable domain in full, completed from reference TRBV28 and TRBJ2-7, reads DVKVTQSSRYLVKRTGEKVFLECVQDMDHENMFWYRQDPGLGLRLIYFSYDVKMKEKGDIPEGYSVSREKKERFSLILESASTNQTSMYLCASMTPGQSRYKQYFGPGTRLTVT.